The rows below give T cell receptor beta chains drawn from one sample of a study of early T cells in non-severe SARS-CoV-2 infection. TCRdb reprocessed the 5' RACE reads with MiXCR, giving one entry per CDR3 protein. The sample includes around 20,000 distinct CDR3 sequences, over 4% of them seen just once. Specimen: whole blood. The receptors come from an adult who was a healthcare worker with PCR-confirmed SARS-CoV-2 infection or an uninfected control (not recorded which). Both conserved end residues are part of each CDR3. The D gene is left open where the match is weak. Size tells how often a clone was seen (once, few, many) or the class of an expanded clone, and some rows leave it out.

j_gene	d_gene	abundance	v_gene	CDR3nt	CDR3aa
TRBJ1-6	NA	medium-sized	TRBV7-6	TGTGCCAGCAGCTTAGCCCCGGGCTTAAATTCACCCCTCCACTTT	CASSLAPGLNSPLHF
TRBJ2-5	NA	many	TRBV11-2	TGTGCCAGCAGCTTATTGGAGACCCAGTACTTC	CASSLLETQYF
TRBJ2-1	TRBD1	many	TRBV28	TGTGCCAGCAATCCAGGGGGGACAGGGGGCAATGAGCAGTTCTTC	CASNPGGTGGNEQFF
TRBJ1-6	NA	few	TRBV6-1	TGTGCCAGCATGGAGGACGGGGATTCACCCCTCCACTTT	CASMEDGDSPLHF
TRBJ1-1	TRBD1	many	TRBV7-2	TGTGCCAGCAGCTTAGTCGCCGGGACAGGGGGCACTGAAGCTTTCTTT	CASSLVAGTGGTEAFF
TRBJ2-1	NA	many	TRBV7-9	TGTGCCAGCAGCCTTGACACCTCCTTTGGGAATGAGCAGTTCTTC	CASSLDTSFGNEQFF
TRBJ2-3	NA	many	TRBV11-2	TGTGCCAGCAGGACCCCTCCCGCAGATACGCAGTATTTT	CASRTPPADTQYF
TRBJ2-1	NA	many	TRBV7-9	TGTGCCAGCAGCCCAGACGGCGGTAACTACAATGAGCAGTTCTTC	CASSPDGGNYNEQFF
TRBJ2-1	TRBD2	many	TRBV3-1	TGTGCCAGCAGCCAGTTTGCGGGGGGGCCTGGTAATGAGCAGTTCTTC	CASSQFAGGPGNEQFF
TRBJ1-2	NA	few	TRBV7-2	TGTGCCAGCAGCTTTCCAGGGAATCTCTATGGCTACACCTTC	CASSFPGNLYGYTF
TRBJ2-7	TRBD1	few	TRBV20-1	TGCAGTGCTGCAGGTGGGACAGGGGTCTACGAGCAGTACTTC	CSAAGGTGVYEQYF
TRBJ2-7	TRBD1	few	TRBV13	TGTGCCAGCAGCCACAGGGGTTCCTACGAGCAGTACTTC	CASSHRGSYEQYF
TRBJ2-3	NA	NA	TRBV2	TGTGCCAGCGGGTTCGGCGGAGCCACAGATACGCAGTATTTT	CASGFGGATDTQYF
TRBJ1-6	TRBD1	few	TRBV7-9	TGTGCCAGCAGCTTATACAGGGGAGATTCACCCCTCCACTTT	CASSLYRGDSPLHF
TRBJ2-1	TRBD1	few	TRBV6-1	TGTGCCAGCAGTGAGGGGACAGGTGAATACAATGAGCAGTTCTTC	CASSEGTGEYNEQFF
TRBJ2-7	TRBD2	few	TRBV7-9	TGTGCCAGCAGCCCCCGGACTAGCGGATCATTCTACGAGCAGTACTTC	CASSPRTSGSFYEQYF
TRBJ2-1	TRBD2	many	TRBV20-1	TGCAGTGCTATTGGACTAGCGGTTTTCTTAAATGAGCAGTTCTTC	CSAIGLAVFLNEQFF
TRBJ2-1	NA	few	TRBV6-1	TGTGCCAGCAGTGGAGTGGTGGGCAATGAGCAGTTCTTC	CASSGVVGNEQFF
TRBJ2-1	TRBD1	many	TRBV6-2/TRBV6-3	TGTGCCAGCAGAGGACAGGGGGCCACCGCTGGTAACAATGAGCAGTTCTTC	CASRGQGATAGNNEQFF
TRBJ1-1	NA	NA	TRBV5-1	TGCGCCAGCAGCCTAAATCGAGGACAGACCGTTGGGTTCTTT	CASSLNRGQTVGFF
TRBJ2-1	NA	many	TRBV1	TGCACCAGGGCTGGGCGTCGGGGGTCTAACAATGAGCAGTTCTTC	CTRAGRRGSNNEQFF
TRBJ1-5	NA	many	TRBV18	TGTGCCAGCTCACCAAACCCGGGCCCCAATCAGCCCCAGCATTTT	CASSPNPGPNQPQHF
TRBJ2-5	NA	medium-sized	TRBV3-1	TGTGCCAGCAGCCAATCCGCTGAGACCCAGTACTTC	CASSQSAETQYF
TRBJ1-2	NA	NA	TRBV11-2	TGTGCCAGCAGCTTAGATTCGGACAGCCAGAACTATGGCTACACCTTC	CASSLDSDSQNYGYTF
TRBJ1-6	TRBD1	medium-sized	TRBV7-2	TGTGCCAGCAGGGACAGGTCAAGCTCCTATAATTCACCCCTCCACTTT	CASRDRSSSYNSPLHF
TRBJ1-5	NA	NA	TRBV12-3/TRBV12-4	TGTGCCAGCACTTTCGCCTTCCTTCACGGGCCCCAGCATTTT	CASTFAFLHGPQHF
TRBJ2-2	NA	many	TRBV7-8	TGTGCCAGCAGCTCTAATCGTGTCCCCCTACAGGCTAAAAACACCGGGGAGCTGTTTTTT	CASSSNRVPLQAKNTGELFF
TRBJ2-7	TRBD1	many	TRBV7-6	TGTGCCAGCAGCTCAGGACAGGGTGGCGAGCAGTACTTC	CASSSGQGGEQYF
TRBJ1-4	NA	NA	TRBV5-4	TGTGCCAGCAGCGTGAACAGGGCGGTGAATGAAAAACTGTTTTTT	CASSVNRAVNEKLFF
TRBJ2-3	TRBD2	medium-sized	TRBV6-2/TRBV6-3	TGTGCCAGCAGTGACGGGAGGGCTAGCACAGATACGCAGTATTTT	CASSDGRASTDTQYF